Presented here are 18 T cell receptor beta chains from one specimen sequenced in a study of T cell responses to AZD1222 COVID-19 vaccine. Produced via immunoSEQ multiplex PCR; TCRdb's table is partial and in-frame only. Seen here are 65,000 to 80,000 clones, approximately 90% observed once, and the top ten hold 4% to 5%. The input for sequencing was peripheral blood, taken 28 days after the second dose of the MenACWY control vaccine. The source of these receptors is an adult who received the MenACWY meningococcal vaccine as a control.

This chain links TRBV27 with TRBJ1-2; D call uncertain. Germline values: CDR1 MNHEY, CDR2 SMNVEV (reference sequence). The CDR3 is 17 amino acids. V lost 2 bases and J 0 bases, leaving 16 bases between the germline ends. DNA for the CDR3: TGTGCCAGCAGTTTAGCAGCAGGACCAGATCCTAACTATGGCTACACCTTC. Translation: CASSLAAGPDPNYGYTF.

The chain carries TRBV12-3 or TRBV12-4 and TRBJ1-2; tentatively, D is TRBD1 (5 bases). Trimming shortened V by 6 bases and J by 4 bases, and 12 bases separated the two germline ends. The length of the CDR3 is 13 residues. As DNA, the CDR3 is TGTGCCAGCAGCCTACAGGTGTCCTATGGCTACACCTTC. Translating it yields CASSLQVSYGYTF.

The chain couples TRBV7-2 to TRBJ2-7, with 8 bases lining up with TRBD2. This CDR3 spans 13 amino acids. CDR1 and CDR2 from the germline V gene are SGHTA and FQGNSA. V lost 3 bases, J lost 6 bases, and 4 bases stayed unmatched. The CDR3 loop is CASSLAGGPEQYF. CDR3 in DNA: TGTGCCAGCAGCTTGGCGGGAGGCCCCGAGCAGTACTTC.

This chain connects TRBV20-1 to TRBJ2-3, with 8 nucleotides matching TRBD2. J gave up 3 bases and V 3 bases, and 2 bases lay outside the gene matches. The CDR3 contains 13 residues. Germline lookup yields CDR1 DFQATT and CDR2 SNEGSKA (reference sequence). The CDR3 spells CSASPSGTDTQYF. CDR3 DNA: TGCAGTGCTAGTCCTAGCGGGACAGATACGCAGTATTTT.

The chain is built from TRBV21-1 and TRBJ2-2; TRBD2, the table's D call, was not compared with the DNA. TRBV21-1 counts as a pseudogene. The CDR3 extends over 12 amino acids. Here the CDR3 DNA reads TGTGCCAGCAGCAAGTCGAGGCCCGTGCTGTTTTTT. It specifies CASSKSRPVLFF.

V gene TRBV7-9 combines with J gene TRBJ1-5; no definite D call. V shed 5 bases and J shed 5 bases, with 10 bases lying between them. The CDR3 totals 13 residues. CDR1 is SEHNR and CDR2 is FQNEAQ in the germline V gene (reference sequence). DNA for the CDR3: TGTGCCAGCAGCGAGGTCGGGCATCAGCCCCAGCATTTT. It specifies CASSEVGHQPQHF. The full variable domain, completed using reference TRBV7-9 and TRBJ1-5, is DTGVSQNPRHKITKRGQNVTFRCDPISEHNRLYWYRQTLGQGPEFLTYFQNEAQLEKSRLLSDRFSAERPKGSFSTLEIQRTEQGDSAMYLCASSEVGHQPQHFGDGTRLSIL.

This sequence joins TRBV18 and TRBJ2-5, with TRBD2 identical over 11 bases. This CDR3 has 16 residues. V gave up 6 bases and J gave up 2 bases; unmatched junction bases: 8. From germline, CDR1 is KGHSH and CDR2 LQKENI. The CDR3 bases are TGTGCCAGCTCTCGCGCCGGGACTAGCGGACAAGAGACCCAGTACTTC. Its translation is CASSRAGTSGQETQYF.

This clone was picked up one time. V gene TRBV7-2 combines with J gene TRBJ2-1, with TRBD1 identical over 10 bases. The germline V gene encodes CDR1 SGHTA and CDR2 FQGNSA. CDR3 size: 13 residues. The junction had 1 base not matched to a gene; V was cut back by 3 bases and J by 8 bases. In nucleotides, the CDR3 is TGTGCCAGCAGCTTTGACAGGGGGCATGAGCAGTTCTTC. Its protein is CASSFDRGHEQFF.

The chain joins TRBV19 to TRBJ1-4; a weak D match, TRBD1 (6 bases). From germline, CDR1 is LNHDA and CDR2 SQIVND (reference sequence). The V gene lost 5 bases and the J gene lost 3 bases, with 13 bases spanning the gap. The CDR3 has 15 residues. The CDR3, as DNA: TGTGCCAGTAGTTTAACAGGGTCGGCTAATGAAAAACTGTTTTTT. This gives the protein CASSLTGSANEKLFF.

This chain links TRBV7-2 with TRBJ2-5; D assignment may be TRBD1 or TRBD2 (5 bases each). CDR1 and CDR2 (germline): SGHTA, FQGNSA. The V gene lost 5 bases and the J gene lost 5 bases, with 15 bases spanning the gap. The CDR3 spans 14 residues. Here the CDR3 reads CASSRRTNVETQYF. In nucleotides, the CDR3 is TGTGCCAGCAGCCGGAGGACAAATGTGGAGACCCAGTACTTC.

The chain couples TRBV7-2 to TRBJ1-2; D not certain. The CDR3 runs to 14 residues. Germline V gene data show CDR1 as SGHTA and CDR2 as FQGNSA. V was pared by 1 base and J by 8 bases, with 14 bases between. DNA for the CDR3: TGTGCCAGCAGCTTAGAACCTAGGTCGTTGGGCTACACCTTC. Protein: CASSLEPRSLGYTF.

This clone was seen just once. This sequence joins TRBV5-1 and TRBJ2-7; 10 positions agree with TRBD1. The V and J ends lost 2 bases and 7 bases, in that order; junction bases with no gene match: 9. Germline V gene sequence: CDR1 SGHRS, CDR2 YFSETQ. The CDR3 has 15 residues. Here the CDR3 DNA reads TGCGCCAGCAGCTTTGGACAGGGGGAAATGGGGGAGCAGTACTTC. Translation: CASSFGQGEMGEQYF.

This chain uses TRBV7-7 with TRBJ1-6; maybe TRBD1 (5 bases). The CDR3 consists of 16 residues. The V gene's germline CDR1 is SSHAT and CDR2 FNYEAQ (reference sequence). The V and J ends lost 5 bases and 4 bases respectively, with 15 bases between them. As DNA, the CDR3 is TGTGCCAGCAGCCCCCCCCCGAGGGGATATAATTCACCCCTCCACTTT. Amino acid sequence: CASSPPPRGYNSPLHF.

The chain employs TRBV7-9 and TRBJ1-5; D is unresolved. The germline V and J ends were trimmed by 8 bases and 5 bases, with 19 bases remaining between them. Germline V gene data show CDR1 as SEHNR and CDR2 as FQNEAQ (reference sequence). The CDR3 length is 15 residues. The CDR3: CASGQGPLAHQPQHF. In DNA form, the CDR3 reads TGTGCCAGCGGTCAAGGACCGCTAGCCCATCAGCCCCAGCATTTT.

The chain is built from TRBV19 and TRBJ2-2, with TRBD2 as a possible D gene (6 bases). The CDR3 has 14 residues. Germline V gene sequence: CDR1 LNHDA, CDR2 SQIVND (reference sequence). The V end was cut by 9 bases, the J end by 1 base, with 12 bases between. CDR3: CASGTGENTGELFF. The CDR3 coding sequence is TGTGCCAGCGGGACTGGAGAGAACACCGGGGAGCTGTTTTTT. Full variable domain (outside the CDR3, taken from reference TRBV19 and TRBJ2-2): DGGITQSPKYLFRKEGQNVTLSCEQNLNHDAMYWYRQDPGQGLRLIYYSQIVNDFQKGDIAEGYSVSREKKESFPLTVTSAQKNPTAFYLCASGTGENTGELFFGEGSRLTVL.

This clone was observed a few times. V usage is TRBV5-1 and J usage is TRBJ2-7, with 9 nucleotides matching TRBD1. After removal of 3 bases from V and 6 bases from J, the junction contained 4 bases not matched to a gene. Germline V lookup: CDR1 SGHRS, CDR2 YFSETQ. This CDR3 has 13 amino acids. CDR3 DNA: TGCGCCAGCAGCTGGGGGACAGGGCGCGAGCAGTACTTC. Its translation is CASSWGTGREQYF. Combining the CDR3 with reference TRBV5-1 and TRBJ2-7 gives the whole variable domain KAGVTQTPRYLIKTRGQQVTLSCSPISGHRSVSWYQQTPGQGLQFLFEYFSETQRNKGNFPGRFSGRQFSNSRSEMNVSTLELGDSALYLCASSWGTGREQYFGPGTRLTVT.

The chain uses TRBV6-8 and TRBJ1-1; perhaps TRBD1 as D (5 bases). This CDR3 is 16 amino acids long. Trimming pared 2 bases from V and 4 bases from J, leaving 17 bases between. Per germline, CDR1 MNHGY and CDR2 SAAAGT. CDR3 amino acids: CASSYSRAGWGTEAFF. The CDR3 DNA reads TGTGCCAGCAGTTACAGTAGGGCAGGGTGGGGCACTGAAGCTTTCTTT.

The genes are TRBV29-1 and TRBJ1-4; no firm D call. CDR1 is SQVTM, CDR2 ANQGSEA, per germline. This CDR3 is built from 13 residues. V lost 7 bases to trimming and J lost 2 bases, with 11 bases between them. CDR3 DNA sequence: TGCAGCGCTAGCAGGTACACTAATGAAAAACTGTTTTTT. Its protein product is CSASRYTNEKLFF.